This TCR beta chain was captured by sequencing in a study of siplizumab effects on memory and regulatory T cells. The method was immunoSEQ multiplex PCR; TCRdb's version includes in-frame clones alone and lacks a portion of them. The data show about 100,000 clones, more than 85% seen once. This clone was counted between two and nine times. Its antigen remains unknown. Looked up from germline, CDR1 is MDHEN and CDR2 is SYDVKM. Trimming cost V 3 bases and J 8 bases, with 10 bases left between them. The CDR3 totals 13 residues. General study findings and limits: Memory T cells appeared less diverse than naive cells, which seemed to contribute substantially to alloresponse. Proliferating siplizumab-culture Treg suppressive function went unconfirmed. Unstimulated subsets captured only a minor fraction of alloreactive clones. Mean Treg-derived proportions of mappable alloreactive CD4+ clones were less than 75% for siplizumab and about 30% for controls.

The chain is built from TRBV28 and TRBJ1-4, with unresolved D. The sequenced sample consisted of CD4+ T cells sorted from blood. This receptor was obtained from a human donor in good health. CDR3 nucleotide sequence: TGTGCCAGCAGTTTCGTGCACACCGAAAAACTGTTTTTT. Amino acid sequence: CASSFVHTEKLFF.